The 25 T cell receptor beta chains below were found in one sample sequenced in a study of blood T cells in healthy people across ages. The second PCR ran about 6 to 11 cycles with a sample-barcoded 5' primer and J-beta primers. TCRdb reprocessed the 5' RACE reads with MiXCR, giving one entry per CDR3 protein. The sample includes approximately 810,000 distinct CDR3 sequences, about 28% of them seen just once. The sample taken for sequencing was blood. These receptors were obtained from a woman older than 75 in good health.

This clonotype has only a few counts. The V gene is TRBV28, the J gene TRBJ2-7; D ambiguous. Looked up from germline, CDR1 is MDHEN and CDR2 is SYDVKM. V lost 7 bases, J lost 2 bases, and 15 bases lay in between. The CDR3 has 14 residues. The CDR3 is CASKSGTAPYEQYF. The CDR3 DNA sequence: TGTGCCAGCAAGTCAGGCACCGCACCCTACGAGCAGTACTTC.

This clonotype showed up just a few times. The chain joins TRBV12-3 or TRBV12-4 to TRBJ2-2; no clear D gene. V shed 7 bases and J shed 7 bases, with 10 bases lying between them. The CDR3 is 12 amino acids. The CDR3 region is CASIFLGGELFF. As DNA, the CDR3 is TGTGCCAGCATCTTCTTAGGCGGGGAGCTGTTTTTT.

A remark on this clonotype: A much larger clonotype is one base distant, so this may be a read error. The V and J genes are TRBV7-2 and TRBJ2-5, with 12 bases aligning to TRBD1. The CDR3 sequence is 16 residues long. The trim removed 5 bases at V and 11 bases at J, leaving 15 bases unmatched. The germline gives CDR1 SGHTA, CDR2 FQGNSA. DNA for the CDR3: TGTGCCAGCAGCCCTCACCCGGGACAGGGGGCCGGTGAGCAGTACTTC. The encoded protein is CASSPHPGQGAGEQYF.

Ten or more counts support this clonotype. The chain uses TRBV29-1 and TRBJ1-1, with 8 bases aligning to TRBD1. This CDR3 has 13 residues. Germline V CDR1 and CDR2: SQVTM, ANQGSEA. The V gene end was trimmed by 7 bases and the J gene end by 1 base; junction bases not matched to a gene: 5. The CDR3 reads CSARDRRNTEAFF. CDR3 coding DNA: TGCAGCGCCCGGGACAGGAGGAACACTGAAGCTTTCTTT. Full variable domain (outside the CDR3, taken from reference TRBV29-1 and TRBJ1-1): SAVISQKPSRDICQRGTSLTIQCQVDSQVTMMFWYRQQPGQSLTLIATANQGSEATYESGFVIDKFPISRPNLTFSTLTVSNMSPEDSSIYLCSARDRRNTEAFFGQGTRLTVV.

The DNA of the CDR3 is TGTGCCAGCAGTGAAGTAGGGACAGGGGGATGGCGGGGCTACACCTTC. Protein sequence: CASSEVGTGGWRGYTF. The chain joins TRBV6-1 to TRBJ1-2; 11 positions match TRBD1. The junction had 9 bases not matched to a gene; V was cut back by 1 base and J by 8 bases. This CDR3 comprises 16 residues. Germline CDR1 and CDR2: MNHNS and SASEGT.

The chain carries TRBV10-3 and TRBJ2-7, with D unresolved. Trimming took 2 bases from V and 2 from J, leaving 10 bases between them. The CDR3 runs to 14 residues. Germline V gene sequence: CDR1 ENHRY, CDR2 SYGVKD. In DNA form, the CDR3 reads TGTGCCATCAGTGAGAGGGTTGGGGCCTACGAGCAGTACTTC. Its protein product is CAISERVGAYEQYF.

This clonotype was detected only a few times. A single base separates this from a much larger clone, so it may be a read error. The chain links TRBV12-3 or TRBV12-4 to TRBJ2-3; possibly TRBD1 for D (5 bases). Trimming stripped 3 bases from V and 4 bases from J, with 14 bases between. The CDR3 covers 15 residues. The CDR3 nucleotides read TGTGCCAGCAGTTTTATCAGGGTAAAATCAGATACGCAGTATTTT. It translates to CASSFIRVKSDTQYF.

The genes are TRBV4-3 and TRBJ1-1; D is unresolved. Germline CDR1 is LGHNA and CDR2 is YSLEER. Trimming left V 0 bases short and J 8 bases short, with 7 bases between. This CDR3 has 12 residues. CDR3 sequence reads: CASSQDRREAFF. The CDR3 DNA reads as TGCGCCAGCAGCCAAGATAGGCGGGAAGCTTTCTTT.

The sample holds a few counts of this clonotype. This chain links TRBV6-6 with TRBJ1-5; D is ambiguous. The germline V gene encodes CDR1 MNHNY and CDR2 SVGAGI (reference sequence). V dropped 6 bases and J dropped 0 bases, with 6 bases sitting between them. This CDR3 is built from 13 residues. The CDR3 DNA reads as TGTGCCAGCAGACCCAGTAGCAATCAGCCCCAGCATTTT. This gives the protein CASRPSSNQPQHF.

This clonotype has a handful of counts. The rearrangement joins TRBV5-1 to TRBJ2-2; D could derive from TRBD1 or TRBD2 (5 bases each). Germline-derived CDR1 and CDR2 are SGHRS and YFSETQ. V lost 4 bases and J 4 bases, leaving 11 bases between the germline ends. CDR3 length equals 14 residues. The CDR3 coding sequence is TGCGCCAGCAGCCGGGACGGCGGCACCGGGGAGCTGTTTTTT. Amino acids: CASSRDGGTGELFF.

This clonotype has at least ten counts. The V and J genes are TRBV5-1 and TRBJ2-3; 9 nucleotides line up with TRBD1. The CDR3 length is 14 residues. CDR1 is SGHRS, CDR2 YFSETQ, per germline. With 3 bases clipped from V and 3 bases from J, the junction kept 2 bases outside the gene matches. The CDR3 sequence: CASSSDRGTDTQYF. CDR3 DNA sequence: TGCGCCAGCAGCTCGGACAGGGGTACAGATACGCAGTATTTT.

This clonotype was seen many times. As DNA, the CDR3 is TGTGCCAGCAGTCTGGGACCCGGGGGGGAGCTGTTTTTT. It yields the protein CASSLGPGGELFF. The chain has TRBV12-3 or TRBV12-4 and TRBJ2-2; the D gene could be TRBD1 or TRBD2 (5 bases each). The CDR3 sequence is 13 residues long. The ends were cut back, 5 bases at V and 8 bases at J, with 12 bases in the middle.

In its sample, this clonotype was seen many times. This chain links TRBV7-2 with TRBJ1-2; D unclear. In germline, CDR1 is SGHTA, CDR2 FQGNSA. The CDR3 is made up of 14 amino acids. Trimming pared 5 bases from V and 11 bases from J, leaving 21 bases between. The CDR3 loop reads CASSPDTAPWGYTF. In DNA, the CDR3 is TGTGCCAGCAGCCCAGACACAGCGCCATGGGGTTACACCTTC.

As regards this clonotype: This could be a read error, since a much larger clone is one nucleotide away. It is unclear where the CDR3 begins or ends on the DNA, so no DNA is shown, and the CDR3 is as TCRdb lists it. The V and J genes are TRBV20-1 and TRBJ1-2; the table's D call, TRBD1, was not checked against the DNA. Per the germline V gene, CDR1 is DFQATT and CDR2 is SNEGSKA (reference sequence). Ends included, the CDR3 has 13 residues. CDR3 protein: CSAQRGANYGCTF.

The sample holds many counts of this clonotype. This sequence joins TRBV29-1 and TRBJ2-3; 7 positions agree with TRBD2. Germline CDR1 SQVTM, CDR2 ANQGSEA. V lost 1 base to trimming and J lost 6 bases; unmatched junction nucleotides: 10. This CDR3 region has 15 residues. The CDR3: CSVEGWTRAGDTQYF. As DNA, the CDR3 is TGCAGCGTTGAAGGTTGGACTAGAGCGGGGGATACGCAGTATTTT.

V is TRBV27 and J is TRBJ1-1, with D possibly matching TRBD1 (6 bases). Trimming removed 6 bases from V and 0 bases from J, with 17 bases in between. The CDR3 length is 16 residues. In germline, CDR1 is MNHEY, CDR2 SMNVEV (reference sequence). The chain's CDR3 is CASRTLGARLNTEAFF. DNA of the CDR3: TGTGCCAGCAGGACGTTGGGGGCTCGTTTGAACACTGAAGCTTTCTTT.

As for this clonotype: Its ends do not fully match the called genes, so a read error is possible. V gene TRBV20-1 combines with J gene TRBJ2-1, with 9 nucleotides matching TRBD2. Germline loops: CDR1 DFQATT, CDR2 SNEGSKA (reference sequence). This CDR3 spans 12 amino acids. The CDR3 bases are TGCAGTGGACTAGCGGACTACAGTGAGCAGTTCTTC. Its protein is CSGLADYSEQFF.

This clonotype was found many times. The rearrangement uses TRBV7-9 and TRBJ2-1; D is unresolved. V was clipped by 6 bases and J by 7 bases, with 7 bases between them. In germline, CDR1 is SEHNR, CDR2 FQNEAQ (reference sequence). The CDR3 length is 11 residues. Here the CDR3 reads CASSFGNEQFF. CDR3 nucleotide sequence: TGTGCCAGCAGTTTTGGGAATGAGCAGTTCTTC.

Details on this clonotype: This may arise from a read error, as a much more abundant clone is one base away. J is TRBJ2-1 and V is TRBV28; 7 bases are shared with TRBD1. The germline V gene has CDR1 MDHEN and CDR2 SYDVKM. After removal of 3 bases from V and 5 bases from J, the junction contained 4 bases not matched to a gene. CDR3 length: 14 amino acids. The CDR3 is CASSLDRPDNEQFF. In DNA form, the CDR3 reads TGTGCCAGCAGTTTGGACAGGCCGGACAATGAGCAGTTCTTC. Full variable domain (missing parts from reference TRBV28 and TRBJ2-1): DVKVTQSSRYLVKRTGEKVFLECVQDMDHENMFWYRQDPGLGLRLIYFSYDVKMKEKGDIPEGYSVSREKKERFSLILESASTNQTSMYLCASSLDRPDNEQFFGPGTRLTVL.

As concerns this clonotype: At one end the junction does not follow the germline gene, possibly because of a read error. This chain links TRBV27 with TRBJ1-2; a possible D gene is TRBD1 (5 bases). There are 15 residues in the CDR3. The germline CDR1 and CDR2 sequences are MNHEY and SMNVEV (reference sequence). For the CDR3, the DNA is TGTACCAGCAGTTCACCGGGACGGGCTAACTATGGCTACACCTTC. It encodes CTSSSPGRANYGYTF.

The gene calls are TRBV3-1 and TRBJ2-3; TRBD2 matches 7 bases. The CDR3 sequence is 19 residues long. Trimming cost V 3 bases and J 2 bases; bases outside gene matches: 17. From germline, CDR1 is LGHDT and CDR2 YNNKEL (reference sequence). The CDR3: CASSQTIPPAGFSTDTQYF. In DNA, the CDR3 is TGTGCCAGCAGCCAGACAATACCACCAGCGGGGTTCTCCACAGATACGCAGTATTTT.

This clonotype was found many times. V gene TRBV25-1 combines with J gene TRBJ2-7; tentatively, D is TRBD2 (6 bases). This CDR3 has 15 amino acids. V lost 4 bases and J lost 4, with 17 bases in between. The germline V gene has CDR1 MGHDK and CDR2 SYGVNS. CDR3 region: CASSGPGVIGYEQYF. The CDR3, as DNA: TGTGCCAGCAGTGGGCCGGGGGTAATCGGGTACGAGCAGTACTTC.

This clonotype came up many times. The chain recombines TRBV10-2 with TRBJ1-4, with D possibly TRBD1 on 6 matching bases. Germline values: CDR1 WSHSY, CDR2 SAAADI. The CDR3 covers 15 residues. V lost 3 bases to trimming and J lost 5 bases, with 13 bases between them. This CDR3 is CASSDAQGLNEKLFF. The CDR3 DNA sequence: TGCGCCAGCAGTGACGCACAGGGATTGAATGAAAAACTGTTTTTT.

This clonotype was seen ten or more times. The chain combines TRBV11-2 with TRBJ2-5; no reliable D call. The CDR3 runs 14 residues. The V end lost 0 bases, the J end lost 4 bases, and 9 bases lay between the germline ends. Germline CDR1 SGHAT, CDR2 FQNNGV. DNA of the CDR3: TGTGCCAGCAGCTTAGAACAGCCTCCAGAGACCCAGTACTTC. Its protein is CASSLEQPPETQYF.

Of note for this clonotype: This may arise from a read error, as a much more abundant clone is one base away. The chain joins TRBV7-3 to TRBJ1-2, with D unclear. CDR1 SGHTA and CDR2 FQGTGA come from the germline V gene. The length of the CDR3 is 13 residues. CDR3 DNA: TGTACCAGCCTACCGACACTTAACTATGGCTACACCTTC. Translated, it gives CTSLPTLNYGYTF.